This TCR beta chain was sequenced in a study of T cell repertoires in cytomegalovirus infection. Study-wide context: Public TCR beta signatures indicated both CMV infection and matching HLA type. Study-level results: Carriers of CMV plus the relevant HLA were identified by cumulative public TCR beta family frequency.

MiXCR, applied by TCRdb to the reads, yields one record per CDR3 protein. The sample lists roughly 730,000 distinct CDR3 sequences, 30% to 35% occurring once. This clonotype was counted a few times. Its antigen is unknown. The sample was cultured PBMCs, taken from culture after CMV antigen stimulation. This receptor was identified in a human donor in good health (CMV status not recorded). Some clones in this sample may be carry-over from other donors' samples.

In DNA form, the CDR3 reads TGTGCCAGCAGTGAAGAAGGCCCCACAGATACGCAGTATTTT. Translation: CASSEEGPTDTQYF. The V call is TRBV2, the J call TRBJ2-3, with D unresolved. V gave up 1 base and J gave up 2 bases, with 7 bases separating them. CDR3 size: 14 residues. The germline V gene encodes CDR1 SNHLY and CDR2 FYNNEI.